Following are 13 T cell receptor beta chains from one sample sequenced in a study of PD-1 blockade in mismatch repair-deficient tumors. The table came from immunoSEQ multiplex PCR; TCRdb's copy has only in-frame clones and leaves some out. The sample has about 63,000 clones, around 88% seen once. The specimen comprised peripheral blood, sampled 52 weeks after starting pembrolizumab. The receptors originated from an adult with mismatch repair-deficient cancer.

V usage is TRBV27 and J usage is TRBJ2-7; D ambiguous. CDR3 length: 12 amino acids. Trimming took off 3 bases at V and 0 bases at J, with 3 bases between the two ends. From germline, CDR1 is MNHEY and CDR2 SMNVEV (reference sequence). CDR3 nucleotides: TGTGCCAGCAGTTTCCTCTCCTACGAGCAGTACTTC. Translated, it gives CASSFLSYEQYF.

In its sample, this clone was seen once. V usage is TRBV18 and J usage is TRBJ1-1; D gene unclear. The CDR3 spans 15 residues. Germline V gene lookup returns CDR1 KGHSH and CDR2 LQKENI. V shed 4 bases and J shed 3 bases, with 15 bases lying between them. The CDR3: CASSRLRSTDTEAFF. Written as DNA, the CDR3 is TGTGCCAGCTCACGGCTCAGGAGTACCGACACTGAAGCTTTCTTT.

The chain couples TRBV7-9 to TRBJ1-4; D is uncertain. The CDR3 runs 16 residues. Between the trimmed V and J ends, which lost 5 bases and 6 bases, there was a span of 19 bases. CDR1 and CDR2 (germline): SEHNR, FQNEAQ (reference sequence). CDR3 nucleotides: TGTGCCAGCAGCCATACCGGCGGTCGGATACATGAAAAACTGTTTTTT. Translated, it gives CASSHTGGRIHEKLFF.

The chain links TRBV5-6 to TRBJ2-7; no clear D gene. This CDR3 contains 15 residues. Looked up from germline, CDR1 is SGHDT and CDR2 is YYEEEE. V lost 2 bases to trimming and J lost 3 bases, with 15 bases between them. CDR3 DNA sequence: TGTGCCAGCAGCTTTCGCCGGGCAGCTTACTACGAGCAGTACTTC. As protein: CASSFRRAAYYEQYF. The entire variable domain, with the rest obtained from reference TRBV5-6 and TRBJ2-7, is as follows: DAGVTQSPTHLIKTRGQQVTLRCSPKSGHDTVSWYQQALGQGPQFIFQYYEEEERQRGNFPDRFSGHQFPNYSSELNVNALLLGDSALYLCASSFRRAAYYEQYFGPGTRLTVT.

V gene TRBV4-1 combines with J gene TRBJ2-7; 7 nucleotides align to TRBD1. Germline trimming cut 4 bases from V and 0 bases from J; bases unmatched to any gene: 12. CDR1 MGHRA and CDR2 YSYEKL come from the germline V gene. The CDR3 contains 17 residues. In DNA form, the CDR3 reads TGCGCCAGCAGCCTTCTTTACCGGGACAGACCCTCCTACGAGCAGTACTTC. This translates into CASSLLYRDRPSYEQYF.

The rearrangement joins TRBV12-5 to TRBJ1-2; D may be TRBD1 (5 bases). V lost 5 bases and J lost 0, with 10 bases in between. CDR1 is LGHNT, CDR2 FRNRAP, per germline. CDR3 length: 14 amino acids. CDR3 in DNA: TGTGCTAGTGGTGTTGGCAGGGCTAACTATGGCTACACCTTC. Its translation: CASGVGRANYGYTF. Supplemented by reference TRBV12-5 and TRBJ1-2, the full variable domain reads DARVTQTPRHKVTEMGQEVTMRCQPILGHNTVFWYRQTMMQGLELLAYFRNRAPLDDSGMPKDRFSAEMPDATLATLKIQPSEPRDSAVYFCASGVGRANYGYTFGSGTRLTVV.

The rearrangement links TRBV18 to TRBJ1-2; no definite D call. Germline assignment: CDR1 KGHSH and CDR2 LQKENI. V lost 2 bases, J lost 6 bases, and 13 bases lay in between. The CDR3 has 14 residues. CDR3 loop: CASSPAVMGNGYTF. The CDR3 DNA reads TGTGCCAGCTCACCAGCAGTGATGGGAAATGGCTACACCTTC.

The chain couples TRBV4-2 to TRBJ2-7; the D gene is possibly TRBD2 (5 bases). The CDR3 is 12 amino acids. The V and J ends lost 1 base and 6 bases respectively, with 7 bases between them. CDR1 LGHNA and CDR2 YNFKEQ come from the germline V gene. CDR3 protein: CASSQGGSEQYF. CDR3 coding DNA: TGTGCCAGCAGCCAAGGAGGGTCCGAGCAGTACTTC.

This clone appeared a single time. The V gene is TRBV18, the J gene TRBJ1-5; 7 nucleotides agree with TRBD1. The trim removed 6 bases at V and 7 bases at J, leaving 9 bases unmatched. Germline V gene data show CDR1 as KGHSH and CDR2 as LQKENI. CDR3 length: 14 residues. CDR3 in DNA: TGTGCCAGCTCCATAGCCAGGGGGGAACAGCCCCAGCATTTT. Protein product: CASSIARGEQPQHF.

The chain joins TRBV7-9 to TRBJ1-1; a weak D match, TRBD1 (5 bases). The V end lost 5 bases, the J end lost 1 base, and 17 bases lay between the germline ends. The CDR3 totals 16 residues. Germline values: CDR1 SEHNR, CDR2 FQNEAQ (reference sequence). This CDR3 reads CASSLSWGTGNTEAFF. CDR3 sequence (DNA): TGTGCCAGCAGCCTCAGCTGGGGGACGGGGAACACTGAAGCTTTCTTT. Full variable domain (missing parts from reference TRBV7-9 and TRBJ1-1): DTGVSQNPRHKITKRGQNVTFRCDPISEHNRLYWYRQTLGQGPEFLTYFQNEAQLEKSRLLSDRFSAERPKGSFSTLEIQRTEQGDSAMYLCASSLSWGTGNTEAFFGQGTRLTVV.

This sequence joins TRBV7-2 and TRBJ2-1, with TRBD2 matching 7 bases. The V gene's germline CDR1 is SGHTA and CDR2 FQGNSA. This CDR3 is 15 amino acids long. V lost 1 base to trimming and J lost 4 bases; unmatched junction nucleotides: 4. Here the CDR3 reads CASSLVGGLYNEQFF. The CDR3 nucleotides are TGTGCCAGCAGCTTAGTGGGAGGGCTGTACAATGAGCAGTTCTTC.

The chain is built from TRBV10-3 and TRBJ2-7; D tentatively reads TRBD1 or TRBD2 (7 bases each). The germline CDR1 and CDR2 sequences are ENHRY and SYGVKD. This CDR3 contains 16 residues. V lost 4 bases and J 2 bases, leaving 18 bases between the germline ends. CDR3 sequence (DNA): TGTGCCATCAGTGGATCAGGGGGGGGAGGCACCTACGAGCAGTACTTC. Translated, it gives CAISGSGGGGTYEQYF.

The chain recombines TRBV4-1 with TRBJ1-1; possibly TRBD1 for D (6 bases). Trimming left V 0 bases short and J 5 bases short, with 10 bases between. The CDR3 totals 14 residues. Per germline, CDR1 MGHRA and CDR2 YSYEKL. In nucleotides, the CDR3 is TGCGCCAGCAGCCAAGAGGGCAGGGGAACTGAAGCTTTCTTT. It yields the protein CASSQEGRGTEAFF.